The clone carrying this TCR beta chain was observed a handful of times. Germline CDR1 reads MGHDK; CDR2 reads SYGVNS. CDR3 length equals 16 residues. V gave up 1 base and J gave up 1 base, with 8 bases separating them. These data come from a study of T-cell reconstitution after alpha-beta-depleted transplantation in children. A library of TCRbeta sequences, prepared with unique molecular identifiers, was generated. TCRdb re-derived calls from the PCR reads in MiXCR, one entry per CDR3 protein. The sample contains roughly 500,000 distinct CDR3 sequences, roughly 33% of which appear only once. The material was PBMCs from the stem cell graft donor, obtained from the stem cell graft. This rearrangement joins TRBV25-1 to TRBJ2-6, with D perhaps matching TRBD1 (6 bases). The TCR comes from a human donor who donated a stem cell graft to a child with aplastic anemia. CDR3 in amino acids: CASSELGGSGANVLTF. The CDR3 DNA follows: TGTGCCAGCAGTGAATTAGGGGGATCTGGGGCCAACGTCCTGACTTTC.